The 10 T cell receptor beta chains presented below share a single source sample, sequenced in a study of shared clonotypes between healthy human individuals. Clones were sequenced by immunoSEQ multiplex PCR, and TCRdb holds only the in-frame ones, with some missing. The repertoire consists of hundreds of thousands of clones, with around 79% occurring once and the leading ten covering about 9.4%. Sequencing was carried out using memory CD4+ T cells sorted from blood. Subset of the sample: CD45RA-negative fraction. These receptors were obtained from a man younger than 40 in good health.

The CDR3 coding sequence is TGTGCCAGCAGTTTATCTAGCGGTTTCTACGAGCAGTACTTC. It is translated as CASSLSSGFYEQYF. This sequence joins TRBV28 and TRBJ2-7; TRBD2 matches 7 bases. The CDR3 loop spans 14 amino acids. The trim removed 1 base at V and 3 bases at J, leaving 3 bases unmatched. Germline CDR1 is MDHEN and CDR2 is SYDVKM. Drawing the rest from reference TRBV28 and TRBJ2-7, the complete variable domain is DVKVTQSSRYLVKRTGEKVFLECVQDMDHENMFWYRQDPGLGLRLIYFSYDVKMKEKGDIPEGYSVSREKKERFSLILESASTNQTSMYLCASSLSSGFYEQYFGPGTRLTVT.

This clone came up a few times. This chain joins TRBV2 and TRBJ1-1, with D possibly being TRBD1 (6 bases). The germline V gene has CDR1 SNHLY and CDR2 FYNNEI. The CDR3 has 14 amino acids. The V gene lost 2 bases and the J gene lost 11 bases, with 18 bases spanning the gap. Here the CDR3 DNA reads TGTGCCAGCAGTGAACTAGAAGGACAGAGCCGGGCTTTCTTT. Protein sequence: CASSELEGQSRAFF.

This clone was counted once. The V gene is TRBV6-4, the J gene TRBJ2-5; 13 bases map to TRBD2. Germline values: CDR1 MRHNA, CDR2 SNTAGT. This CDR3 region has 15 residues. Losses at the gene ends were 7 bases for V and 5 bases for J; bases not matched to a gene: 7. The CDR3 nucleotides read TGTGCCAGCACCACGACTAGCGGGGGGTGCGAGACCCAGTACTTC. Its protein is CASTTTSGGCETQYF.

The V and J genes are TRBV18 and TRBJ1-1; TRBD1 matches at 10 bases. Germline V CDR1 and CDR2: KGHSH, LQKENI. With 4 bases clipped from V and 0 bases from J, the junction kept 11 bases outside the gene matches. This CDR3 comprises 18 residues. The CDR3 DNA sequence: TGTGCCAGCTCACAAAGGGGGACAGGGGTTGGCATGAACACTGAAGCTTTCTTT. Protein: CASSQRGTGVGMNTEAFF.

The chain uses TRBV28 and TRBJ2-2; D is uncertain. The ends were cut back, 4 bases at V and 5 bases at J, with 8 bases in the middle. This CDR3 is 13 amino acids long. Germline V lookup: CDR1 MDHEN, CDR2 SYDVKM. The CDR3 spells CASSSLWTGELFF. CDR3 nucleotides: TGTGCCAGCAGTTCCCTTTGGACCGGGGAGCTGTTTTTT. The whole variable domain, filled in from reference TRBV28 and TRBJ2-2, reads DVKVTQSSRYLVKRTGEKVFLECVQDMDHENMFWYRQDPGLGLRLIYFSYDVKMKEKGDIPEGYSVSREKKERFSLILESASTNQTSMYLCASSSLWTGELFFGEGSRLTVL.

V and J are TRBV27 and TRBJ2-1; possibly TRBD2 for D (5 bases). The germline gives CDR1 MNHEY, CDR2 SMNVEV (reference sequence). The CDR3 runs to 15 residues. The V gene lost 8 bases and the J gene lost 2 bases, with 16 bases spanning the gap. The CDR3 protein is CASHHPGRTYNEQFF. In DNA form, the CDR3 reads TGTGCCAGCCACCATCCGGGAAGGACCTACAATGAGCAGTTCTTC.

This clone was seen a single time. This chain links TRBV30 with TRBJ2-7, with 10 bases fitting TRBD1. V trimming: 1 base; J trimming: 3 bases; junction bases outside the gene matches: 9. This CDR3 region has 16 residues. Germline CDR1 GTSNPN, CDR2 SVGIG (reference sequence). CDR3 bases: TGTGCCTGGAGTGACTGGGGGGACAGGGGTGGCTACGAGCAGTACTTC. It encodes CAWSDWGDRGGYEQYF.

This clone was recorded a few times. The DNA of the CDR3 is TGTGCCAGCAGTCCCCTTTGGGGGGACAATGAGCAGTTCTTC. Its translation: CASSPLWGDNEQFF. The chain combines TRBV27 with TRBJ2-1; tentative D call: TRBD2 (6 bases). CDR1 and CDR2 (germline): MNHEY, SMNVEV (reference sequence). V lost 5 bases and J 5 bases, leaving 13 bases between the germline ends. This CDR3 region has 14 residues.

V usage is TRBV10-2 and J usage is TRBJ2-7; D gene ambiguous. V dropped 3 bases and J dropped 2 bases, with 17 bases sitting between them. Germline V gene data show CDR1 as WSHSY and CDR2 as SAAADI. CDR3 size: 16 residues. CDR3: CASSDLSSSFTYEQYF. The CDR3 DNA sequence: TGCGCCAGCAGTGACTTGTCTTCCAGTTTCACCTACGAGCAGTACTTC.

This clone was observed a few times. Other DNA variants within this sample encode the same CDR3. The CDR3 here is CSASLDTQYF. DNA of the CDR3: TGCAGTGCTAGCCTAGATACGCAGTATTTT. This rearrangement joins TRBV20-1 to TRBJ2-3; unclear D gene. Trimming took 3 bases from V and 5 from J, leaving 3 bases between them. CDR1 is DFQATT, CDR2 SNEGSKA, per germline (reference sequence). There are 10 residues in the CDR3.